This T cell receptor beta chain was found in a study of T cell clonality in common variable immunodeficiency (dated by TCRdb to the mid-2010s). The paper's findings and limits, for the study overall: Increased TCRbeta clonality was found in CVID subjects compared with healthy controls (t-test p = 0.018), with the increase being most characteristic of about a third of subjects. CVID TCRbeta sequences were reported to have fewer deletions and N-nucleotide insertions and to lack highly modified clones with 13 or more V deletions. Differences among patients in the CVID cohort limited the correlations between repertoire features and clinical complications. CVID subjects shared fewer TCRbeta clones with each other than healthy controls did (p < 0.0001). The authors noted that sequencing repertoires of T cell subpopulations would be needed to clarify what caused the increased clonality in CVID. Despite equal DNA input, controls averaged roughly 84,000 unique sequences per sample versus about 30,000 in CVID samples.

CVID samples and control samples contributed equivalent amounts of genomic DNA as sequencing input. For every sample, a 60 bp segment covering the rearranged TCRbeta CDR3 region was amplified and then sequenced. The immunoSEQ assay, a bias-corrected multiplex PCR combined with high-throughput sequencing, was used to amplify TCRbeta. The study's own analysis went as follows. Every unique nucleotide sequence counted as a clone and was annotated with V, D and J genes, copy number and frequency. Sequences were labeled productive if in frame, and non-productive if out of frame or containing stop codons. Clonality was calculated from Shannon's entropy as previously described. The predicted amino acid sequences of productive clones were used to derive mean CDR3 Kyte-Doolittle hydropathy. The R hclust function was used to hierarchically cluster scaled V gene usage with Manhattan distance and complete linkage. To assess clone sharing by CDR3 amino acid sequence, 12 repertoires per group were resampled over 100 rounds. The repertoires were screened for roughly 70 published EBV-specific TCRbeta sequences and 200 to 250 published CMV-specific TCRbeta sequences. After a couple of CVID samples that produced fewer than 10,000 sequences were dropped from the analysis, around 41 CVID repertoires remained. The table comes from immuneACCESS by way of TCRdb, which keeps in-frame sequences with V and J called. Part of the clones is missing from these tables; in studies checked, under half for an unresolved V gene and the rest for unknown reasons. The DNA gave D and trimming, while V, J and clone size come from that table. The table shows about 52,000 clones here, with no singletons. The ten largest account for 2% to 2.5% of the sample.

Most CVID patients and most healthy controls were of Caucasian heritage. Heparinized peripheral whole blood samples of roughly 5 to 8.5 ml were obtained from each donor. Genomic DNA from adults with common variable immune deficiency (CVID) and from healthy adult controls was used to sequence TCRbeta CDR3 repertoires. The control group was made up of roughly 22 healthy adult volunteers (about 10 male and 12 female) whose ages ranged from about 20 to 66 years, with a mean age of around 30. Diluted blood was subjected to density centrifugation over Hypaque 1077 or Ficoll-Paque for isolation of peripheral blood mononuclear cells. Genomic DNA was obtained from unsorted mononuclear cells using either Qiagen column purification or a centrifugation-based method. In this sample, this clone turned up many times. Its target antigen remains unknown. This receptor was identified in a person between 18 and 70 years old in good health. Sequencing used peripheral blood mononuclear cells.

The CDR3 is CASSSGSSTDTQYF. Partial CDR3 DNA: TGTGCCAGCAGCAGCGGTTCTAGCACAGATACG. The rearranged chain carries TRBV7-3 and TRBJ2-3; tentative D gene TRBD2, with 5 bases matching. The CDR3 goes on 3 residues after the read ends, and that part is filled in from the germline J gene. The germline V gene yields SGHTA for CDR1 and FQGTGA for CDR2. From the cysteine through the phenylalanine, the CDR3 covers 14 amino acids. Shown are 33 bases from within the CDR3, in frame from base 1. The V and J ends are trimmed by 5 bases and 0 bases, leaving 9 bases between them.